These 21 T cell receptor beta chains originate from one sample sequenced in a study of cytotoxic CD8 clonotypes in ibrutinib-treated CLL. Repertoires were generated with immunoSEQ multiplex PCR, while TCRdb's copy carries only in-frame clones and drops some. Among approximately 330,000 clones listed, more than 65% were seen once. The sample consisted of PBMCs, taken before ibrutinib treatment. These receptors all come from a human donor with chronic lymphocytic leukemia.

This chain uses TRBV7-3 with TRBJ1-3; no definite D call. The ends were cut back, 5 bases at V and 4 bases at J, with 9 bases in the middle. Germline V gene lookup returns CDR1 SGHTA and CDR2 FQGTGA. The CDR3 has 13 residues. This CDR3 reads CASSLELGNTIYF. The CDR3 bases are TGTGCCAGCAGCCTGGAACTAGGAAACACCATATATTTT.

The rearrangement uses TRBV6-1 and TRBJ1-5; perhaps TRBD1 as D (6 bases). The V end lost 1 base, the J end lost 0 bases, and 13 bases lay between the germline ends. There are 17 residues in the CDR3. Germline assignment: CDR1 MNHNS and CDR2 SASEGT. CDR3 sequence (DNA): TGTGCCAGCAGTGAAGGGGCAGGGGTAGGTAGCAATCAGCCCCAGCATTTT. Its protein product is CASSEGAGVGSNQPQHF.

The chain links TRBV6-5 to TRBJ2-7, with 8 bases lining up with TRBD1. The CDR3 has 13 residues. CDR1 is MNHEY, CDR2 SVGAGI, per germline. Trimming at V came to 6 bases and at J to 6 bases, leaving 7 bases not matched to a gene. The CDR3 region is CASRGGQGLEQYF. Here the CDR3 DNA reads TGTGCCAGCAGGGGAGGACAGGGCCTCGAGCAGTACTTC.

V usage is TRBV10-3 and J usage is TRBJ2-7; 8 bases align to TRBD1. The ends lost 7 bases at V and 1 base at J; junction bases unmatched: 6. The CDR3 runs to 14 residues. The germline gives CDR1 ENHRY, CDR2 SYGVKD. The CDR3 protein is CAIMDRDRSYEQYF. The CDR3 nucleotides read TGTGCCATCATGGACCGGGACAGGTCCTACGAGCAGTACTTC.

This sequence joins TRBV30 and TRBJ1-5; TRBD1 aligns across 7 bases. Unmatched junction bases numbered 6, after V lost 2 bases and J lost 5 bases. The germline gives CDR1 GTSNPN, CDR2 SVGIG (reference sequence). The CDR3 spans 14 residues. This chain's CDR3 is CAWSNGQAYQPQHF. For the CDR3, the DNA is TGTGCCTGGAGTAACGGACAGGCATATCAGCCCCAGCATTTT.

The chain couples TRBV7-9 to TRBJ1-2; D is undetermined. The germline V and J ends were trimmed by 3 bases and 6 bases, with 23 bases remaining between them. Germline CDR1 and CDR2: SEHNR and FQNEAQ (reference sequence). This CDR3 comprises 17 residues. CDR3 in amino acids: CASSFLRAEPYRNGYTF. CDR3 DNA sequence: TGTGCCAGCAGCTTTCTGCGGGCAGAGCCATATCGGAATGGCTACACCTTC.

The chain is built from TRBV6-5 and TRBJ2-2; 9 nucleotides match TRBD2. The CDR3 totals 16 residues. The V gene end was trimmed by 4 bases and the J gene end by 3 bases; junction bases not matched to a gene: 6. Germline V gene lookup returns CDR1 MNHEY and CDR2 SVGAGI. This chain's CDR3 is CASSWLAGVYTGELFF. CDR3 nucleotide sequence: TGTGCCAGCAGTTGGTTAGCGGGAGTTTACACCGGGGAGCTGTTTTTT.

The chain links TRBV27 to TRBJ1-2; D call uncertain. CDR3 length: 12 residues. The germline V gene has CDR1 MNHEY and CDR2 SMNVEV (reference sequence). Trimming left V 5 bases short and J 4 bases short, with 8 bases between. CDR3 nucleotides: TGTGCCAGCAGTACCTGGGGCTATGGCTACACCTTC. Protein product: CASSTWGYGYTF.

The gene calls are TRBV19 and TRBJ1-3; D not resolved. The CDR3 spans 10 residues. Looked up from germline, CDR1 is LNHDA and CDR2 is SQIVND (reference sequence). V dropped 5 bases and J dropped 7 bases, with 3 bases sitting between them. This CDR3 is CASSRNTIYF. The DNA for the CDR3 is TGTGCCAGTAGTCGGAACACCATATATTTT.

This clone is a singleton in its sample. The rearrangement joins TRBV28 to TRBJ2-3, with D maybe TRBD1 (5 bases). Germline values: CDR1 MDHEN, CDR2 SYDVKM. CDR3 length: 17 residues. The germline V and J ends were trimmed by 3 bases and 4 bases, with 20 bases remaining between them. CDR3 sequence (DNA): TGTGCCAGCAGTTTCGGGCAGGGCCTAAATGAGGCAGATACGCAGTATTTT. Its translation: CASSFGQGLNEADTQYF.

The J gene is TRBJ2-7, the V gene TRBV11-2, with a tentative D call TRBD2 (6 bases). V lost 4 bases, J lost 9 bases, and 16 bases lay in between. CDR1 is SGHAT and CDR2 is FQNNGV in the germline V gene. The CDR3 runs 13 residues. CDR3 sequence: CASSSAAGTGQYF. The DNA for the CDR3 is TGTGCCAGCAGCTCAGCCGCAGGGACTGGGCAGTACTTC. Full variable domain (missing parts from reference TRBV11-2 and TRBJ2-7): EAGVAQSPRYKIIEKRQSVAFWCNPISGHATLYWYQQILGQGPKLLIQFQNNGVVDDSQLPKDRFSAERLKGVDSTLKIQPAKLEDSAVYLCASSSAAGTGQYFGPGTRLTVT.

The chain carries TRBV28 and TRBJ2-3; D gene uncertain. V lost 3 bases and J 2 bases, leaving 18 bases between the germline ends. The V gene's germline CDR1 is MDHEN and CDR2 SYDVKM. The CDR3 loop spans 17 amino acids. This CDR3 reads CASSLGSGGVTTDTQYF. The CDR3 bases are TGTGCCAGCAGTTTGGGATCGGGCGGAGTCACCACAGATACGCAGTATTTT.

The rearrangement joins TRBV15 to TRBJ1-2; D is uncertain. V was cut by 0 bases and J by 5 bases, with 4 bases left in between. Germline lookup yields CDR1 LNHNV and CDR2 YYDKDF (reference sequence). CDR3 size: 12 residues. CDR3 residues: CATSREGYGYTF. CDR3 bases: TGTGCCACCAGCAGAGAGGGGTATGGCTACACCTTC.

The V and J genes are TRBV4-3 and TRBJ2-1; 7 nucleotides match TRBD2. J lost 3 bases, V lost 2 bases, and 10 bases had no gene match. CDR3 size: 17 residues. The germline CDR1 and CDR2 sequences are LGHNA and YSLEER. CDR3 coding DNA: TGCGCCAGCAGCCAATCCCTCCTAGCGGAGATCTACAATGAGCAGTTCTTC. Amino acids: CASSQSLLAEIYNEQFF.

The chain joins TRBV6-5 to TRBJ2-1, with TRBD1 as a possible D gene (5 bases). Trimming took off 6 bases at V and 4 bases at J, with 16 bases between the two ends. The CDR3 is made up of 15 amino acids. The germline gives CDR1 MNHEY, CDR2 SVGAGI. The CDR3 bases are TGTGCCAGCAGCGCCTCCGACAGATTATACAATGAGCAGTTCTTC. Residues: CASSASDRLYNEQFF.

The chain is built from TRBV28 and TRBJ2-4; D gene unclear. The V end lost 7 bases, the J end lost 0 bases, and 7 bases lay between the germline ends. This CDR3 has 13 residues. Germline V gives CDR1 MDHEN, CDR2 SYDVKM. CDR3: CASTNLAKNIQYF. As DNA, the CDR3 is TGTGCCAGCACGAATCTAGCCAAAAACATTCAGTACTTC.

The gene calls are TRBV30 and TRBJ2-3; D gene unclear. CDR3 length equals 11 residues. V was pared by 3 bases and J by 3 bases, with 4 bases between. CDR1 GTSNPN and CDR2 SVGIG come from the germline V gene (reference sequence). In DNA form, the CDR3 reads TGTGCCTGGAGGTTGACAGATACGCAGTATTTT. Translating it yields CAWRLTDTQYF.

CDR3 sequence reads: CASSLGQGGAYTEAFF. In DNA, the CDR3 is TGCGCCAGCAGCTTGGGGCAGGGAGGCGCGTACACTGAAGCTTTCTTT. The chain has TRBV5-1 and TRBJ1-1; perhaps TRBD1 as D (5 bases). There are 16 residues in the CDR3. Germline CDR1 reads SGHRS; CDR2 reads YFSETQ. V was trimmed by 0 bases and J by 3 bases, leaving 15 bases between them.

The rearrangement uses TRBV27 and TRBJ2-7; possibly TRBD2 for D (6 bases). The V end lost 8 bases, the J end lost 4 bases, and 15 bases lay between the germline ends. CDR3 length equals 13 residues. From germline, CDR1 is MNHEY and CDR2 SMNVEV (reference sequence). The CDR3 sequence is CASGSHSGYEQYF. The DNA for the CDR3 is TGTGCCAGCGGCTCGCATAGCGGTTACGAGCAGTACTTC.

The chain carries TRBV7-3 and TRBJ2-7, with D perhaps matching TRBD1 or TRBD2 (5 bases each). CDR1 is SGHTA, CDR2 FQGTGA, per germline. CDR3 size: 15 residues. The germline V and J ends were trimmed by 6 bases and 1 base, with 16 bases remaining between them. CDR3 DNA sequence: TGTGCCAGCAGGTCTCCTCGGGACGGTTCCTACGAGCAGTACTTC. This gives the protein CASRSPRDGSYEQYF.

The chain carries TRBV28 and TRBJ2-7, with 8 nucleotides matching TRBD1. This CDR3 is 17 amino acids long. Germline lookup yields CDR1 MDHEN and CDR2 SYDVKM. V dropped 0 bases and J dropped 0; count of bases not matched to a gene: 7. The CDR3 DNA is TGTGCCAGCAGTTTATGGGTTACCGGGACAGGCTCCTACGAGCAGTACTTC. Its translation: CASSLWVTGTGSYEQYF.